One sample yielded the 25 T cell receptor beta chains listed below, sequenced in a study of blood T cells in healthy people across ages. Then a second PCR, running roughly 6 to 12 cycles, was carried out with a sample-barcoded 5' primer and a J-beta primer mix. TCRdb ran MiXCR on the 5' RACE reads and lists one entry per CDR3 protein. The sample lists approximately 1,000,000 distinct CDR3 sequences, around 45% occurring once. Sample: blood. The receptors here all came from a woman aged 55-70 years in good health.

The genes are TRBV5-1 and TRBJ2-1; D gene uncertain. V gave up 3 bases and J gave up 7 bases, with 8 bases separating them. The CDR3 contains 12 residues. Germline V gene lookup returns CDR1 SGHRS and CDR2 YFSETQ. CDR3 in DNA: TGCGCCAGCAGCTCGGAGAAGAATGAGCAGTTCTTC. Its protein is CASSSEKNEQFF.

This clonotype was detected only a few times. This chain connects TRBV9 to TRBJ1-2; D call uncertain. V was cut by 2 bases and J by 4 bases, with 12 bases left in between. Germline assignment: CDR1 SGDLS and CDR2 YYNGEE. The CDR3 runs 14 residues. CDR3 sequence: CASSVTGISYGYTF. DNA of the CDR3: TGTGCCAGCAGCGTTACGGGTATAAGCTATGGCTACACCTTC.

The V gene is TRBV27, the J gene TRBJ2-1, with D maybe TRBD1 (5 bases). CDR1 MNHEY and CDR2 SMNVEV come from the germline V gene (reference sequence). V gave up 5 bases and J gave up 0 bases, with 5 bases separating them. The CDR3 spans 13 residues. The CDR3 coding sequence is TGTGCCAGCAGTGACAGCTCCTACAATGAGCAGTTCTTC. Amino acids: CASSDSSYNEQFF.

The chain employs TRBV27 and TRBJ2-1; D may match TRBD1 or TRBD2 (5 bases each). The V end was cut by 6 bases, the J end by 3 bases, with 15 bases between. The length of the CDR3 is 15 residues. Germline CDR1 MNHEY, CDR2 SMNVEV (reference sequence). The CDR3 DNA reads TGTGCCAGCAGCCTCAATACAGGACTCTACAATGAGCAGTTCTTC. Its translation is CASSLNTGLYNEQFF.

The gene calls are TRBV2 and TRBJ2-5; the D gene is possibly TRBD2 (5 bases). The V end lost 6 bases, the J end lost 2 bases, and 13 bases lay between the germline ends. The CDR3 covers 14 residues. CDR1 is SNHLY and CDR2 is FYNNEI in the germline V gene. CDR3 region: CASRSGWRQETQYF. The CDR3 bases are TGTGCCAGCAGGTCGGGGTGGCGACAAGAGACCCAGTACTTC.

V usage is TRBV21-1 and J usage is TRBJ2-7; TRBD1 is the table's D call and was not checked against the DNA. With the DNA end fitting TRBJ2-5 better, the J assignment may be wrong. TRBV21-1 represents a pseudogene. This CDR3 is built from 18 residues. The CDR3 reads CASSKERCLAYTGGTQYF. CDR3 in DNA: TGTGCCAGCAGCAAAGAAAGGTGTCTAGCTTACACAGGGGGGACCCAGTACTTC.

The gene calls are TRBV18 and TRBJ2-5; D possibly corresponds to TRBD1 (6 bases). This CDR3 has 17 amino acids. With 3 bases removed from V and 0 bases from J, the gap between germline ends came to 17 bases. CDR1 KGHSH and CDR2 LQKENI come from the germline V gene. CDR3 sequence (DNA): TGTGCCAGCTCACCGTTCTTTCGACAGGATAACCAAGAGACCCAGTACTTC. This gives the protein CASSPFFRQDNQETQYF.

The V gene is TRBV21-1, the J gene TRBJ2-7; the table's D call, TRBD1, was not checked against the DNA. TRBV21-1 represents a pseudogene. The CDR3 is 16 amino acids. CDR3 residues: CASSNERRAIIYEQYF. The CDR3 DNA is TGTGCCAGCAGCAATGAGCGACGGGCGATCATCTACGAGCAGTACTTC.

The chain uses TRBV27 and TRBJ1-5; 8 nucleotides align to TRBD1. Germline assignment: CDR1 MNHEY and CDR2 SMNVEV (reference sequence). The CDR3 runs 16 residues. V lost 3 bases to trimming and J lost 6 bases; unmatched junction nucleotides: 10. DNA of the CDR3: TGTGCCAGCAGTTTCCGAGGACAGGGTCTGGGTCAGCCCCAGCATTTT. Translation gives CASSFRGQGLGQPQHF.

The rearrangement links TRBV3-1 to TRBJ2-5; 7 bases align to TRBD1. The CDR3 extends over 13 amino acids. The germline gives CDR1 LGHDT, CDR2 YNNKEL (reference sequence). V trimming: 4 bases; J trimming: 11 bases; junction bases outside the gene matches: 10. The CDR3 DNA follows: TGTGCCAGCAGCCCCACAGGGGCTACAGAGCAGTACTTC. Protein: CASSPTGATEQYF.

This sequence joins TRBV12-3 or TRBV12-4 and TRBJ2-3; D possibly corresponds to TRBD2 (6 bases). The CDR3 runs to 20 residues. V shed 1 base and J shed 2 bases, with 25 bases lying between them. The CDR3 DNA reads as TGTGCCAGCAGTTTAGGGTCGGTGAGCGGGCACGCTCGTCTCACAGATACGCAGTATTTT. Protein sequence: CASSLGSVSGHARLTDTQYF.

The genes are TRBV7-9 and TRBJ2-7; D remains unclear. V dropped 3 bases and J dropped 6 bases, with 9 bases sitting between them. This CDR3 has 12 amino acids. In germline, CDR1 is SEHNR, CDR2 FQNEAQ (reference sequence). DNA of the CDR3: TGTGCCAGCAGCTTGGTAGAACTCGAGCAGTACTTC. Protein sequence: CASSLVELEQYF.

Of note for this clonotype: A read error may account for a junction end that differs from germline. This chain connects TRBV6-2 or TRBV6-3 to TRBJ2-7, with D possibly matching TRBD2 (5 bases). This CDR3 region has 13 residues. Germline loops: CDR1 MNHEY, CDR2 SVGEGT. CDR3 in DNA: TGTGCCGGCAGTACGGACTTGGCCTACGAGCAGTACTTC. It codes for CAGSTDLAYEQYF.

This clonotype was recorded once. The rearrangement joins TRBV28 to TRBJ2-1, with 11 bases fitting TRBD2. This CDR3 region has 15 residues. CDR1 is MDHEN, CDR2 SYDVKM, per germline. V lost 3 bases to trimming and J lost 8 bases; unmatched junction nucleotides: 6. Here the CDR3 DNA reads TGTGCCAGCAGTTTTAGCGGGAGGGCCACAGATGAGCAGTTCTTC. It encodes CASSFSGRATDEQFF.

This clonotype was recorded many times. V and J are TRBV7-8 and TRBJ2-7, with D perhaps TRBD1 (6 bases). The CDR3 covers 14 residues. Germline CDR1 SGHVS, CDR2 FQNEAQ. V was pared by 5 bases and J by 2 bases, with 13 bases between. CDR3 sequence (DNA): TGTGCCAGCAGCCCCCGGGACAAAGCCTACGAGCAGTACTTC. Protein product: CASSPRDKAYEQYF.

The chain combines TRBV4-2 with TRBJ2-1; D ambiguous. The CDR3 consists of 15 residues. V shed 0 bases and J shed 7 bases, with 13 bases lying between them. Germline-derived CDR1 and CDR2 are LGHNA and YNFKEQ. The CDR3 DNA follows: TGTGCCAGCAGCCAAGAGAGCCGAGAGATAAATGAGCAGTTCTTC. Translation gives CASSQESREINEQFF.

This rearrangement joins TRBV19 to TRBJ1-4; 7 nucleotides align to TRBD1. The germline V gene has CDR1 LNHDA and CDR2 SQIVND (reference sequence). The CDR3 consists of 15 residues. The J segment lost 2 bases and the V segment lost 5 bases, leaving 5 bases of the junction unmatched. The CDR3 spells CASSAGQVTNEKLFF. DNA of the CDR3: TGTGCCAGTAGTGCCGGACAGGTGACTAATGAAAAACTGTTTTTT. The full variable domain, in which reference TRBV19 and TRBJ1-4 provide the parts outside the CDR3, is DGGITQSPKYLFRKEGQNVTLSCEQNLNHDAMYWYRQDPGQGLRLIYYSQIVNDFQKGDIAEGYSVSREKKESFPLTVTSAQKNPTAFYLCASSAGQVTNEKLFFGSGTQLSVL.

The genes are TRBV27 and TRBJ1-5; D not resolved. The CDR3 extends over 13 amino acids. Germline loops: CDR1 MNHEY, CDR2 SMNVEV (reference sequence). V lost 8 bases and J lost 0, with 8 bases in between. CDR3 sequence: CASGRHSNQPQHF. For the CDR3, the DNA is TGTGCCAGCGGGCGCCATAGCAATCAGCCCCAGCATTTT.

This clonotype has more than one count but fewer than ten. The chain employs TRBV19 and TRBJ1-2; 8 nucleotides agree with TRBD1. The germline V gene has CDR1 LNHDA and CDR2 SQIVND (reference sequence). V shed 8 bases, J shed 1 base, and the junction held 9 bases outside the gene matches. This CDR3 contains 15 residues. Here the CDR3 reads CASQAQGALNYGYTF. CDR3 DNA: TGTGCCAGTCAAGCCCAGGGGGCCCTTAACTATGGCTACACCTTC.

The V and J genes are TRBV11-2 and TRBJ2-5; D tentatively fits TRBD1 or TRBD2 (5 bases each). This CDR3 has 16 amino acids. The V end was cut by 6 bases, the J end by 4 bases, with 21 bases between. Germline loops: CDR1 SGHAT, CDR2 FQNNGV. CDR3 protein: CASRSHGTLGGETQYF. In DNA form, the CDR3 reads TGTGCCAGCAGGTCCCATGGGACCCTGGGCGGAGAGACCCAGTACTTC.

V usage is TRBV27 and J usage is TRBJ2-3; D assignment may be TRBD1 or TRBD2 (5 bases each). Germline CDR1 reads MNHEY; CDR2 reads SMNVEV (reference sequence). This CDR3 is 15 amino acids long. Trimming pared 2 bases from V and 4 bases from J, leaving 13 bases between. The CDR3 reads CASSLGDRMADTQYF. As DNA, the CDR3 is TGTGCCAGCAGTTTAGGGGACCGCATGGCAGATACGCAGTATTTT.

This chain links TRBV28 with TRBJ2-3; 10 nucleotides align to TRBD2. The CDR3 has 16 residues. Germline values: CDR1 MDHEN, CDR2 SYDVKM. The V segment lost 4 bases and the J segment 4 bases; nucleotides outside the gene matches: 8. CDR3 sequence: CASSSSGRAWADTQYF. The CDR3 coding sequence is TGTGCCAGCAGTTCAAGCGGGAGGGCCTGGGCAGATACGCAGTATTTT.

DNA of the CDR3: TGTGCCAGCAGCTTAGCGGTGGGAATCACTGAAGCTTTCTTT. It encodes CASSLAVGITEAFF. The V and J genes are TRBV11-2 and TRBJ1-1; D not resolved. Germline V gives CDR1 SGHAT, CDR2 FQNNGV. V was trimmed by 1 base and J by 4 bases, leaving 10 bases between them. This CDR3 comprises 14 residues.

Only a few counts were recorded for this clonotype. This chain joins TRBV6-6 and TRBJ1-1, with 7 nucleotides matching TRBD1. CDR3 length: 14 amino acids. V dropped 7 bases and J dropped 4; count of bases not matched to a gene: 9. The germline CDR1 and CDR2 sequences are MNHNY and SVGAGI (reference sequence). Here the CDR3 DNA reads TGTGCCAGCACCGAGGGGGCGGATGGCACTGAAGCTTTCTTT. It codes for CASTEGADGTEAFF.

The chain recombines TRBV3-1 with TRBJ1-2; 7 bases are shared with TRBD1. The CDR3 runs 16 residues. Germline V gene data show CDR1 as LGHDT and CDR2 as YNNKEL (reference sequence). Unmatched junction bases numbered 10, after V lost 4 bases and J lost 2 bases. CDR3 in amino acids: CASSLGTVGRNYGYTF. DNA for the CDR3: TGTGCCAGCAGCCTCGGGACAGTGGGAAGGAACTATGGCTACACCTTC.